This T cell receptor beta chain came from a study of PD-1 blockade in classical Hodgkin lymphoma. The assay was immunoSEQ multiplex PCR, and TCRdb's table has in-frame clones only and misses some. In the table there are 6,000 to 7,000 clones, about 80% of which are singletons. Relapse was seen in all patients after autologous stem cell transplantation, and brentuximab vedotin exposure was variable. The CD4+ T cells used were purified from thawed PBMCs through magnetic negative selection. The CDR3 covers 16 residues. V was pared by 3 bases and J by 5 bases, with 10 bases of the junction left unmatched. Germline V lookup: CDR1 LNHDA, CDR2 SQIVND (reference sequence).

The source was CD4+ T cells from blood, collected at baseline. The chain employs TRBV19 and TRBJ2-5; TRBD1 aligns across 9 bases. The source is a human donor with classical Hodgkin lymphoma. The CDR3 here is CASSMAFPTGGETQYF. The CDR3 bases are TGTGCCAGTAGTATGGCCTTCCCGACAGGGGGGGAGACCCAGTACTTC. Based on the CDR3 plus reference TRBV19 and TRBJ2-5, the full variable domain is DGGITQSPKYLFRKEGQNVTLSCEQNLNHDAMYWYRQDPGQGLRLIYYSQIVNDFQKGDIAEGYSVSREKKESFPLTVTSAQKNPTAFYLCASSMAFPTGGETQYFGPGTRLLVL.